These T cell receptor beta chains were read from a single sample in a study of T cell responses to AZD1222 COVID-19 vaccine. Libraries were prepared by immunoSEQ multiplex PCR; TCRdb keeps only in-frame clonotypes and omits some of them. Found here are some 150,000 clones, roughly 80% of them singletons; the top ten hold about 4%. The specimen comprised peripheral blood, sampled on day 0 of MenACWY control vaccination. The receptor set was obtained from an adult in good health. Each CDR3 is given with its conserved first and last residue. A D gene is named only where the DNA matches it firmly. Clone size is stated in some rows and not others, as once, few, many or a class when expanded.

size	V	D	J	CDR3	DNA
-	TRBV4-1	-	TRBJ1-1	CASSQQGQPNTEAFF	TGCGCCAGCAGCCAACAAGGACAACCGAACACTGAAGCTTTCTTT
-	TRBV6-6	-	TRBJ1-2	CASSPRGGQGYTF	TGTGCCAGCAGTCCCCGGGGGGGGCAAGGCTACACCTTC
-	TRBV4-1	-	TRBJ1-5	CASSRGDNQPQHF	TGCGCCAGCAGCAGGGGGGACAATCAGCCCCAGCATTTT
-	TRBV24-1	-	TRBJ1-6	CATSQDYNSPLHF	TGTGCCACCAGTCAGGACTATAATTCACCCCTCCACTTT
-	TRBV11-2	TRBD1	TRBJ1-1	CASSLDLQGWRAFF	TGTGCCAGCAGCTTAGACTTACAGGGGTGGAGAGCTTTCTTT
-	TRBV5-1	-	TRBJ2-5	CASSPQGIAQETQYF	TGCGCCAGCAGCCCCCAGGGAATTGCACAAGAGACCCAGTACTTC
once	TRBV27	TRBD2	TRBJ2-3	CASKSRTSGGANTQYF	TGTGCCAGCAAGTCCCGTACTAGCGGGGGGGCAAATACGCAGTATTTT
-	TRBV27	-	TRBJ1-4	CASSFPNEKLFF	TGTGCCAGCAGTTTTCCGAATGAAAAACTGTTTTTT
-	TRBV9	-	TRBJ1-6	CASSVNYGYNSPLHF	TGTGCCAGCAGCGTAAACTACGGCTATAATTCACCCCTCCACTTT
few	TRBV24-1	-	TRBJ1-2	CATSDLGSTHSAYTF	TGTGCCACCAGTGATTTAGGATCAACCCACAGTGCCTACACCTTC
few	TRBV28	TRBD1	TRBJ2-5	CASSNRGQTQYF	TGTGCCAGCAGTAACAGGGGCCAGACCCAGTACTTC
few	TRBV7-9	-	TRBJ1-4	CASRFAEKLFF	TGTGCCAGCAGGTTTGCGGAAAAACTGTTTTTT
few	TRBV5-6	-	TRBJ1-1	CASSLPGQMNTEAFF	TGTGCCAGCAGCTTGCCAGGGCAGATGAACACTGAAGCTTTCTTT
medium-sized	TRBV19	TRBD1	TRBJ2-1	CASRRDRDSEQFF	TGTGCCAGTAGGCGGGACAGGGACAGTGAGCAGTTCTTC
-	TRBV5-1	TRBD1	TRBJ1-4	CASSRTGLNEKLFF	TGCGCCAGCAGCCGGACAGGGCTTAATGAAAAACTGTTTTTT
-	TRBV2	-	TRBJ1-1	CASAGTGYTEAFF	TGTGCCAGCGCCGGGACGGGATACACTGAAGCTTTCTTT
-	TRBV18	-	TRBJ1-6	CASSPDLSSPPHF	TGTGCCAGCTCACCGGATCTCAGTTCACCCCCCCACTTT
-	TRBV4-1	-	TRBJ1-2	CASSHPGQKIYGYTF	TGCGCCAGCAGCCACCCCGGACAGAAAATCTATGGCTACACCTTC
-	TRBV5-1	-	TRBJ2-1	CASSPDGGLAFNEQFF	TGCGCCAGCAGCCCGGACGGGGGTTTGGCCTTCAATGAGCAGTTCTTC
-	TRBV10-2	TRBD1	TRBJ2-5	CASSEGTGTKETQYF	TGCGCCAGCAGTGAGGGGACAGGGACGAAGGAGACCCAGTACTTC
-	TRBV6-5	TRBD1	TRBJ1-2	CASGQGDYGYTF	TGTGCCAGCGGACAGGGGGACTATGGCTACACCTTC
-	TRBV10-1	-	TRBJ2-2	CASRGQTGELFF	TGCGCCAGCAGGGGGCAGACCGGGGAGCTGTTTTTT
-	TRBV4-2	-	TRBJ2-2	CASSQDWYTGELFF	TGTGCCAGCAGCCAAGATTGGTACACCGGGGAGCTGTTTTTT
-	TRBV10-3	TRBD2	TRBJ2-5	CAISEMAGVETQYF	TGTGCCATCAGTGAGATGGCGGGGGTGGAGACCCAGTACTTC
-	TRBV19	TRBD1	TRBJ1-1	CASSKTGAGRGTEAFF	TGTGCCAGTAGTAAGACAGGGGCTGGGAGAGGAACTGAAGCTTTCTTT
-	TRBV11-2	TRBD1	TRBJ2-5	CASSLSAGGGETQYF	TGTGCCAGCAGCTTATCCGCAGGGGGCGGGGAGACCCAGTACTTC
many	TRBV6-1	TRBD1	TRBJ1-4	CASSEGRGVNEKLFF	TGTGCCAGCAGTGAAGGCAGGGGGGTCAATGAAAAACTGTTTTTT